This TCR beta chain was documented in a study of CD8 T cells in ankylosing spondylitis. Study conclusions and caveats: The authors found the disease-linked clones to be CD8+ and relatively rare in peripheral blood. The authors reported significant enrichment of disease-linked clones in matched ankylosing spondylitis synovial fluid.

This clonotype appeared a few times. Its antigen is undetermined. V lost 6 bases, J lost 6 bases, and 5 bases stayed unmatched. The CDR3 extends over 13 amino acids. Preparation of TCR beta libraries was done by quantitative 5'-RACE with molecular barcodes. TCRdb re-called the 5' RACE reads with MiXCR, one entry per CDR3 protein. The sample lists 150,000 to 200,000 distinct CDR3 sequences; 10% to 15% were seen once. The sample taken for sequencing was blood, either unsorted or a sorted T cell fraction (not recorded which). The TCR originated in a female donor with ankylosing spondylitis or in good health (not recorded which). This rearrangement joins TRBV12-3 or TRBV12-4 to TRBJ1-2; 9 bases agree with TRBD1. The CDR3 is CASSPDRGDGYTF. The CDR3 nucleotides read TGTGCCAGCAGCCCAGACAGGGGGGATGGCTACACCTTC.